This TCR beta chain was recorded in a study of T cells in Graves' hyperthyroidism and ophthalmopathy. This clonotype was counted only a few times. Calling Graves' hyperthyroidism stable meant ophthalmopathy did not progress within 18 months. Uncontrolled infection, other autoimmune disease, pregnancy or lactation led to exclusion. Diagnoses were made from clinical symptoms, serum measures (thyroxine and TRAb), thyroid ultrasound and orbital computed tomography. Amplification of TCR beta CDR3 regions was performed using RNA transcripts as template. When the TCR CDR3 underwent first-round RT-PCR, the HTBI primer set was used. TCRdb passed the multiplex PCR reads through MiXCR, listing each CDR3 protein once. This sample has 800,000 or so distinct CDR3 sequences; more than 30% occur once, and the top ten carry about 8.9%. This CDR3 has 14 residues. The junction had 4 bases not matched to a gene; V was cut back by 1 base and J by 3 bases. CDR1 and CDR2 (germline): DFQATT, SNEGSKA (reference sequence).

The clonotype was recovered from a man younger than 35 with Graves' hyperthyroidism. The chain recombines TRBV20-1 with TRBJ2-7, with TRBD2 matching 9 bases. What was sequenced was blood. CDR3 nucleotide sequence: TGCAGTGCTAGAGGTCCAGCGGGAGGCTACGAGCAGTACTTC. Translated: CSARGPAGGYEQYF.